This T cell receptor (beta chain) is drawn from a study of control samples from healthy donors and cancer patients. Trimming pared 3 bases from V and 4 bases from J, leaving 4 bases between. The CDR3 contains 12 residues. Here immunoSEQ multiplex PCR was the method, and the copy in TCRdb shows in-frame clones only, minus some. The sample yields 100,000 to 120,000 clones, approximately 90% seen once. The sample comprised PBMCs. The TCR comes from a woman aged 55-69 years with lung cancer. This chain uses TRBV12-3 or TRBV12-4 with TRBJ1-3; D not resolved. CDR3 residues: CASSFVGNTIYF. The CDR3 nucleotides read TGTGCCAGCAGTTTCGTCGGAAACACCATATATTTT.